This T cell receptor beta chain came from a study of blood T cell repertoires in COVID-19. The overall study: Some COVID-19 samples were acute and others convalescent; all came from the United States, Italy and Spain. The cDNA or gDNA used as material had been derived from T cells, B-cell-depleted T cells, or PBMCs.

It was during active infection that Seattle patients were enrolled and then longitudinally followed. Per the study methods: Amplification of reference gene primers provided the estimated nucleated cell counts. TCRdb keeps only in-frame clones here, not all; method: immunoSEQ multiplex PCR. V and J calls and clone size are as listed in that table; D and trimming were resolved from the DNA. The sample shows roughly 160,000 clones, roughly 85% of them seen only once. The CDR3 extends over 17 amino acids. V gave up 2 bases and J gave up 4 bases; unmatched junction bases: 12. Germline values: CDR1 MGHDK, CDR2 SYGVNS. This clone was observed a few times.

The chain uses TRBV25-1 and TRBJ1-1; the match to TRBD1 covers 8 bases. This receptor was taken from a woman in her 50s with COVID-19, enrolled during active disease. The sequenced sample was peripheral blood. CDR3 in DNA: TGTGCCAGCAGTGAAGACTTGGCAGGGGGCGAGGTCACTGAAGCTTTCTTT. Translating it yields CASSEDLAGGEVTEAFF. Looking up the rest from reference TRBV25-1 and TRBJ1-1 gives the full variable domain: EADIYQTPRYLVIGTGKKITLECSQTMGHDKMYWYQQDPGMELHLIHYSYGVNSTEKGDLSSESTVSRIRTEHFPLTLESARPSHTSQYLCASSEDLAGGEVTEAFFGQGTRLTVV.